This T cell receptor beta chain was recovered during a study of cytomegalovirus exposure and HLA in healthy donors. In the study overall: Unique TCRs numbering around 80 million, obtained from HLA-typed donors, made up an early data release. Study results and limitations: Among the most significant clusters, several appeared linked to common viral pathogens in a later analysis. The Asian-associated ancestry cluster reportedly had fewer N-insertions than the approximately 650-donor mean in a later analysis. Cytomegalovirus status, reportedly, was diagnosed with high specificity and sensitivity by the classifier.

PCR used 60 Vbeta primers and 13 Jbeta primers. Generated by immunoSEQ multiplex PCR, the TCRdb table keeps only in-frame clones and is missing some. The sample records 140,000 to 150,000 clones, 77% being singletons. Points on this clone: The antigen is unknown.

Germline CDR1 is SGHTA and CDR2 is FQGTGA. J lost 4 bases, V lost 5 bases, and 6 bases had no gene match. This CDR3 is 14 amino acids long. The sample consisted of PBMCs. This receptor was taken from a male donor in good health and CMV-seronegative. The rearrangement links TRBV7-3 to TRBJ2-5; 8 nucleotides line up with TRBD2. The CDR3 sequence is CASSPTSGGETQYF. The CDR3 bases are TGTGCCAGCAGCCCCACCAGCGGGGGAGAGACCCAGTACTTC.